These 13 T cell receptor beta chains share one sample of origin, sequenced in a study of shared clonotypes between healthy human individuals. Some clones are missing from TCRdb's copy, which holds only in-frame ones; the method was immunoSEQ multiplex PCR. The sample lists some 2,500,000 clones, around 92% occurring once. The sequencing sample was made of naive CD4+ T cells from PBMCs. The sample's subset: CD45RA+ positively selected. These receptors originate from a man between 18 and 29 years old in good health. Some clones in this sample may be carry-over from other donors' samples.

Written as DNA, the CDR3 is TGTGCCAGCAGCTTGGGACTAGCGGCTAGCACAGATACGCAGTATTTT. Translated, it gives CASSLGLAASTDTQYF. The chain recombines TRBV5-6 with TRBJ2-3; 9 bases align to TRBD2. The germline gives CDR1 SGHDT, CDR2 YYEEEE. This CDR3 is built from 16 residues. Trimming cost V 0 bases and J 0 bases; bases outside gene matches: 2.

This chain links TRBV2 with TRBJ1-1; 9 nucleotides agree with TRBD1. This CDR3 contains 14 residues. The J segment lost 9 bases and the V segment lost 6 bases, leaving 11 bases of the junction unmatched. Germline assignment: CDR1 SNHLY and CDR2 FYNNEI. In DNA, the CDR3 is TGTGCCAGCAGAGAACAGGGGGCGGTGGGGCAAGCTTTCTTT. Encoded protein: CASREQGAVGQAFF. The full variable domain, its missing parts supplied by reference TRBV2 and TRBJ1-1, is EPEVTQTPSHQVTQMGQEVILRCVPISNHLYFYWYRQILGQKVEFLVSFYNNEISEKSEIFDDQFSVERPDGSNFTLKIRSTKLEDSAMYFCASREQGAVGQAFFGQGTRLTVV.

The chain has TRBV2 and TRBJ2-5; 9 nucleotides agree with TRBD1. The junction had 9 bases not matched to a gene; V was cut back by 8 bases and J by 5 bases. This CDR3 spans 14 amino acids. The germline gives CDR1 SNHLY, CDR2 FYNNEI. CDR3 in DNA: TGTGCCAGCCTCCGGGACAGGGCAATCGAGACCCAGTACTTC. This codes for CASLRDRAIETQYF.

V usage is TRBV6-5 and J usage is TRBJ1-5; D ambiguous. V was clipped by 4 bases and J by 7 bases, with 11 bases between them. CDR3 length: 13 residues. CDR1 and CDR2 from the germline V gene are MNHEY and SVGAGI. CDR3 sequence (DNA): TGTGCCAGCAGTTGGGCGCTTGGGCAGCCCCAGCATTTT. It translates to CASSWALGQPQHF.

The rearrangement uses TRBV5-6 and TRBJ1-5; maybe TRBD1 (6 bases). Deletions cut 5 bases from V and 0 bases from J, with 12 bases between. Germline CDR1 SGHDT, CDR2 YYEEEE. CDR3 length equals 15 residues. The CDR3: CASRVRGNSNQPQHF. The CDR3 DNA reads as TGTGCCAGCAGGGTCAGGGGAAATAGCAATCAGCCCCAGCATTTT. Variable domain in full (rest from reference TRBV5-6 and TRBJ1-5): DAGVTQSPTHLIKTRGQQVTLRCSPKSGHDTVSWYQQALGQGPQFIFQYYEEEERQRGNFPDRFSGHQFPNYSSELNVNALLLGDSALYLCASRVRGNSNQPQHFGDGTRLSIL.

The rearrangement joins TRBV6-6 to TRBJ2-7; 7 positions match TRBD2. CDR3 length: 13 amino acids. Trimming removed 6 bases from V and 3 bases from J; junction bases left unmatched: 5. Per the germline V gene, CDR1 is MNHNY and CDR2 is SVGAGI (reference sequence). The CDR3 loop reads CASRAGDYYEQYF. The CDR3 DNA follows: TGTGCCAGCAGGGCGGGGGACTACTACGAGCAGTACTTC.

The gene calls are TRBV12-2 and TRBJ2-7; no check of the table's D call, TRBD1, against the DNA was made. TRBV12-2 is described as a pseudogene. The CDR3 is made up of 15 amino acids. The CDR3 loop reads CASRLDRQPSDEQYF. CDR3 bases: TGTGCAAGTCGCTTAGATCGACAGCCTTCAGACGAGCAGTACTTC.

The chain uses TRBV28 and TRBJ1-1, with a possible D match to TRBD1 (5 bases). Trimming took 5 bases from V and 2 from J, leaving 21 bases between them. This CDR3 is 17 amino acids long. Germline V CDR1 and CDR2: MDHEN, SYDVKM. CDR3 nucleotide sequence: TGTGCCAGCAGTCCCGTAGGGGTCCGGGGGTTAAACACTGAAGCTTTCTTT. Amino acids: CASSPVGVRGLNTEAFF.

This clone has just one count. V is TRBV5-1 and J is TRBJ1-3, with TRBD1 as a possible D gene (6 bases). The germline CDR1 and CDR2 sequences are SGHRS and YFSETQ. The CDR3 has 14 amino acids. With 4 bases removed from V and 2 bases from J, the gap between germline ends came to 10 bases. The CDR3 DNA follows: TGCGCCAGCAGCGAGGGACACGCTGGAAACACCATATATTTT. It translates to CASSEGHAGNTIYF.

The chain uses TRBV5-1 and TRBJ2-1; TRBD2 agrees at 11 bases. Germline CDR1 is SGHRS and CDR2 is YFSETQ. With 1 base clipped from V and 15 bases from J, the junction kept 9 bases outside the gene matches. This CDR3 has 14 amino acids. CDR3 nucleotides: TGCGCCAGCAGCTTGAATAGCGGGAGGGAGGAAGGGTTCTTC. Amino acid sequence: CASSLNSGREEGFF. Based on the CDR3 plus reference TRBV5-1 and TRBJ2-1, the full variable domain is KAGVTQTPRYLIKTRGQQVTLSCSPISGHRSVSWYQQTPGQGLQFLFEYFSETQRNKGNFPGRFSGRQFSNSRSEMNVSTLELGDSALYLCASSLNSGREEGFFGPGTRLTVL.

CDR3 loop: CAISAGGASTDTQYF. CDR3 sequence (DNA): TGTGCCATCAGTGCGGGGGGGGCTAGCACAGATACGCAGTATTTT. The V gene is TRBV10-3, the J gene TRBJ2-3; 8 bases map to TRBD2. CDR3 size: 15 residues. Germline CDR1 ENHRY, CDR2 SYGVKD. Losses at the gene ends were 4 bases for V and 0 bases for J; bases not matched to a gene: 3.

This chain joins TRBV2 and TRBJ2-2; D is perhaps TRBD1 (6 bases). V lost 5 bases and J 6 bases, leaving 13 bases between the germline ends. This CDR3 is built from 14 residues. Germline-derived CDR1 and CDR2 are SNHLY and FYNNEI. The DNA for the CDR3 is TGTGCCAGCAGTAGCAGGGGCGAAGCCGGGGAGCTGTTTTTT. It translates to CASSSRGEAGELFF. Full variable domain (missing parts from reference TRBV2 and TRBJ2-2): EPEVTQTPSHQVTQMGQEVILRCVPISNHLYFYWYRQILGQKVEFLVSFYNNEISEKSEIFDDQFSVERPDGSNFTLKIRSTKLEDSAMYFCASSSRGEAGELFFGEGSRLTVL.

J is TRBJ1-1 and V is TRBV6-5; TRBD1 matches at 7 bases. The CDR3 sequence is 15 residues long. V shed 0 bases, J shed 8 bases, and the junction held 9 bases outside the gene matches. Per germline, CDR1 MNHEY and CDR2 SVGAGI. In DNA, the CDR3 is TGTGCCAGCAGTTACTCGATGAGGACAGGCACCGAAGCTTTCTTT. Residues: CASSYSMRTGTEAFF.